This is a list of T cell receptor beta chains from one sample in a study of identical twins. TCRdb reprocessed the 5' RACE reads via MiXCR and lists one record per CDR3 protein. The table records some 500,000 distinct CDR3 sequences, 7.5% to 10% of them present only once. This sample also belongs to another study, concerning yellow fever vaccine responses in identical twins.

The source material was PBMCs. Receptors were obtained from a woman younger than 30 in good health. Both conserved end residues are part of each CDR3. The D gene is left open where the match is weak. Clone size is not always given. Where it is, it says once, few, many or a class for expanded clones.

V	J	D	size	CDR3	DNA
TRBV3-1	TRBJ1-4	NA	few	CASSQGRENPFF	TGTGCCAGCAGCCAAGGGCGGGAGAATCCGTTTTTT
TRBV12-3/TRBV12-4	TRBJ2-2	NA	many	CASSLWGAGELFF	TGTGCCAGCAGTTTATGGGGGGCGGGGGAGCTGTTTTTT
TRBV7-9	TRBJ2-7	NA	many	CASSRDSLSSYEQYF	TGTGCCAGCAGCCGGGACTCCTTAAGCTCCTACGAGCAGTACTTC
TRBV18	TRBJ1-5	NA	NA	CASSPTTEPNQPQHF	TGTGCCAGCTCCCCAACGACAGAACCAAATCAGCCCCAGCATTTT
TRBV11-1	TRBJ2-1	TRBD2	NA	CASSFRLAGENEQFF	TGTGCCAGCAGCTTCCGACTAGCGGGAGAGAATGAGCAGTTCTTC
TRBV18	TRBJ2-7	NA	NA	CASSPEERVSYEQYF	TGTGCCAGCTCACCAGAGGAGCGCGTCTCCTACGAGCAGTACTTC
TRBV7-2	TRBJ2-1	NA	NA	CASNPRPGDYNEQFF	TGTGCCAGCAACCCCCGGCCGGGGGACTACAATGAGCAGTTCTTC
TRBV12-3/TRBV12-4	TRBJ2-7	TRBD2	NA	CASSSRTSGFYEQYF	TGTGCCAGCAGTTCCCGGACTAGCGGGTTCTACGAGCAGTACTTC
TRBV20-1	TRBJ2-7	TRBD2	NA	CSATTTSGFTEQYF	TGCAGTGCCACCACGACTAGCGGCTTTACCGAGCAGTACTTC
TRBV20-1	TRBJ2-3	TRBD1	many	CSASTGVLIRTDTQYF	TGCAGTGCTAGCACAGGGGTCCTAATCCGCACAGATACGCAGTATTTT
TRBV4-3	TRBJ1-1	NA	many	CASSQEGGADTEAFF	TGCGCCAGCAGCCAAGAGGGCGGGGCGGACACTGAAGCTTTCTTT
TRBV11-2	TRBJ2-1	TRBD2	NA	CASSPLAGFDEQFF	TGTGCCAGCAGCCCACTAGCGGGGTTCGATGAGCAGTTCTTC
TRBV12-3/TRBV12-4	TRBJ2-7	NA	many	CASSLLLSSYEQYF	TGTGCCAGCAGTTTGCTCCTGAGCTCCTACGAGCAGTACTTC
TRBV11-2	TRBJ1-4	TRBD1	few	CASSFVGGRGAGNEKLFF	TGTGCCAGCAGCTTCGTAGGGGGCAGGGGCGCGGGGAATGAAAAACTGTTTTTT
TRBV29-1	TRBJ2-3	NA	many	CSVVNTLVLAQYF	TGCAGCGTCGTGAATACCCTAGTCTTGGCGCAGTATTTT
TRBV20-1	TRBJ2-7	NA	many	CSALQRAYEQYF	TGCAGTGCCCTCCAAAGGGCCTACGAGCAGTACTTC
TRBV5-6	TRBJ2-7	TRBD1	few	CASSQKRDRVYEQYF	TGTGCCAGCAGCCAAAAGAGGGACAGAGTCTACGAGCAGTACTTC